This T cell receptor beta chain derives from a study of OX40 agonist ivuxolimab in advanced cancers. Across the study: Dose-escalation subjects each had hepatocellular carcinoma, melanoma, renal cell or head and neck cancer. Three patients showed partial responses: one hepatocellular carcinoma and two cutaneous melanoma cases.

People who had autoimmune disease history or systemic immunosuppression were excluded. Sampled blood was obtained at baseline, cycle 4 day 1, and cycle 7 day 1. Germline V gene sequence: CDR1 WSHSY, CDR2 SAAADI. V shed 4 bases and J 3 bases; nucleotides not matched to a gene: 5. This CDR3 region has 14 residues. In its sample, this clone was seen once. Sequenced by immunoSEQ multiplex PCR; TCRdb stores in-frame clones only, minus some. The sample records 50,000 or so clones, 86% being singletons. The source is an adult with an advanced solid tumor such as melanoma, head and neck, liver or kidney cancer. The chain has TRBV10-2 and TRBJ2-7, with 8 bases matching TRBD1. The material was CD4+ or CD8+ T cells sorted from blood, obtained in a trial of the OX40 agonist ivuxolimab. CDR3 amino acids: CASSGQGNHYEQYF. The CDR3 DNA reads TGCGCCAGCAGTGGACAGGGGAATCACTACGAGCAGTACTTC.